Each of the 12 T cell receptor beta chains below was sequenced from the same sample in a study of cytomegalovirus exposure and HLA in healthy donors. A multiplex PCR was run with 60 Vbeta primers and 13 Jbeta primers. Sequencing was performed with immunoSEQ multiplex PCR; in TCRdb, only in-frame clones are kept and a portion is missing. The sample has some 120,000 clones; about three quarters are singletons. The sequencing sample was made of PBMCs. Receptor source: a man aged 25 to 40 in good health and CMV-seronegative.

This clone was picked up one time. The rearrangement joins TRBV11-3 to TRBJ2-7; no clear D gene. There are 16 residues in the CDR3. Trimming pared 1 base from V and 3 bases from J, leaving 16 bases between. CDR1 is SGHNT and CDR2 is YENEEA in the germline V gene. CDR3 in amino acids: CASSLVLSHLDYEQYF. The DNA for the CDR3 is TGTGCCAGCAGCTTAGTCCTATCCCACCTCGACTACGAGCAGTACTTC.

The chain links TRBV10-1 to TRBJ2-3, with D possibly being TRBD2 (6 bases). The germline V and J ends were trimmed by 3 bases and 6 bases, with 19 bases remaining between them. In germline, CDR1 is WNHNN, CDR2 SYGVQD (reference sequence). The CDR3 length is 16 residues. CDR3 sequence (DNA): TGCGCCAGCAGTGAATCCGGGGGTTATAGAGCGGATACGCAGTATTTT. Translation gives CASSESGGYRADTQYF.

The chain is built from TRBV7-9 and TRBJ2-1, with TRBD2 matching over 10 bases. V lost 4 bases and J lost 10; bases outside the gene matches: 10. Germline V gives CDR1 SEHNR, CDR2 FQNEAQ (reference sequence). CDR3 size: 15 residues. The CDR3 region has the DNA TGTGCCAGCAGCTCCCTCGCAGCGGGAGGGAGAGAGCAGTTCTTC. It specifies CASSSLAAGGREQFF.

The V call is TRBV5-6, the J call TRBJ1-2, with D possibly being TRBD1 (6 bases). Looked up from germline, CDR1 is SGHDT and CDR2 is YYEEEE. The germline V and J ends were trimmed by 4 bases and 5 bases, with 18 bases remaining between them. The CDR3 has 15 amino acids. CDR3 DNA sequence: TGTGCCAGCAGCGCAATCGCGGGGGGCCGGTATGGCTACACCTTC. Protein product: CASSAIAGGRYGYTF.

The CDR3 is CASSQDARGVDTIYF. CDR3 bases: TGCGCCAGCAGCCAAGATGCCAGGGGGGTAGACACCATATATTTT. V and J are TRBV4-1 and TRBJ1-3, with 7 bases aligning to TRBD1. CDR3 length: 15 residues. Germline V gives CDR1 MGHRA, CDR2 YSYEKL. The trim removed 0 bases at V and 8 bases at J, leaving 7 bases unmatched.

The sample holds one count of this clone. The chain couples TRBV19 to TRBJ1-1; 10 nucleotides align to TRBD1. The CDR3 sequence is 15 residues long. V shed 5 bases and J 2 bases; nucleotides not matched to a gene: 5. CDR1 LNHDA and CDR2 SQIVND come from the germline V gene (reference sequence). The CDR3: CASSSMTGGNTEAFF. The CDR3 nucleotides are TGTGCCAGTAGTTCCATGACAGGGGGCAACACTGAAGCTTTCTTT.

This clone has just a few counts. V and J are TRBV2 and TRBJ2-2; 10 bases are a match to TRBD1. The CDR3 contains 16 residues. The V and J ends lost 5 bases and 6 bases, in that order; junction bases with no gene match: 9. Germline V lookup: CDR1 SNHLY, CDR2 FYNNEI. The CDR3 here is CASSQDRGRLAGELFF. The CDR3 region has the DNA TGTGCCAGCAGTCAAGACAGGGGGCGGCTTGCCGGGGAGCTGTTTTTT.

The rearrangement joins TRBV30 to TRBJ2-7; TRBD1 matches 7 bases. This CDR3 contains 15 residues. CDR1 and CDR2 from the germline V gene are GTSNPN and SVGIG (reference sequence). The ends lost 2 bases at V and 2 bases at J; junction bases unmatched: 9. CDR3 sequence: CAWSSPPGGTYEQYF. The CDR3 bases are TGTGCCTGGAGTTCACCTCCAGGGGGAACCTACGAGCAGTACTTC.

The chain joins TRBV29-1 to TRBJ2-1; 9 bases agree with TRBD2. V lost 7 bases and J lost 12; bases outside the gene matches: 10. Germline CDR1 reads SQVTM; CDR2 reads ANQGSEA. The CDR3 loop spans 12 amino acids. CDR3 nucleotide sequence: TGCAGCGGGACGCTTAGCGGGGGAGTGCAGTTCTTC. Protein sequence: CSGTLSGGVQFF.

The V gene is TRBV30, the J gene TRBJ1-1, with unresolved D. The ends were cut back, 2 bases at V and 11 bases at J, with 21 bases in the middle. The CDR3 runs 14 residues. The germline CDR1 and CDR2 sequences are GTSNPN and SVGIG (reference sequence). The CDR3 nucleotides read TGTGCCTGGAGTCGATACGGACTTCCTAAGGAGGCTTTCTTT. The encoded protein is CAWSRYGLPKEAFF.

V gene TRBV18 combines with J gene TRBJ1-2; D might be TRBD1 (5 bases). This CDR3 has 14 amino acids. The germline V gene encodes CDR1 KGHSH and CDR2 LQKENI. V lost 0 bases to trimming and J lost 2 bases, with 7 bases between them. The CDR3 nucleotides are TGTGCCAGCTCACCACCGGCAGGGAACTATGGCTACACCTTC. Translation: CASSPPAGNYGYTF.

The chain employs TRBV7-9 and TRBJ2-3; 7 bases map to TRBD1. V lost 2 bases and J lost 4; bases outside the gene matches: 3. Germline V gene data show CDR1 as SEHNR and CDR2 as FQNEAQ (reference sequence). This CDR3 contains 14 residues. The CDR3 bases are TGTGCCAGCAGCTTAACCCAGGGGGCAGATACGCAGTATTTT. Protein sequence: CASSLTQGADTQYF.